The 10 T cell receptor beta chains below were found in one sample sequenced in a study of T cell responses to AZD1222 COVID-19 vaccine. Data came from immunoSEQ multiplex PCR; TCRdb stores just in-frame clones and leaves some out. The data contain some 150,000 clones, 82% of them singletons. This specimen was peripheral blood, taken on day 0 of MenACWY control vaccination. The receptors come from an adult in good health.

The V call is TRBV13, the J call TRBJ1-3; no definite D call. Germline V gene sequence: CDR1 PRHDT, CDR2 FYEKMQ (reference sequence). CDR3 length: 17 amino acids. Trimming removed 1 base from V and 0 bases from J, with 13 bases in between. CDR3 bases: TGTGCCAGCAGCTTAGTCTCGCAGGTTGGCTCTGGAAACACCATATATTTT. Translated, it gives CASSLVSQVGSGNTIYF.

This chain joins TRBV4-2 and TRBJ1-4; D uncertain. Looked up from germline, CDR1 is LGHNA and CDR2 is YNFKEQ. This CDR3 is 13 amino acids long. Between the trimmed V and J ends, which lost 4 bases and 5 bases, there was a span of 8 bases. The CDR3 nucleotides are TGTGCCAGCAGCCGTCCGGGGAATGAAAAACTGTTTTTT. Translating gives CASSRPGNEKLFF.

This clone was observed a handful of times. This chain connects TRBV6-5 to TRBJ2-6; D unclear. Trimming removed 4 bases at V and 0 bases at J, with 10 bases between. The CDR3 runs 16 residues. The germline V gene has CDR1 MNHEY and CDR2 SVGAGI. The CDR3 reads CASSLERASGANVLTF. The DNA of the CDR3 is TGTGCCAGCAGTTTGGAGAGAGCCTCTGGGGCCAACGTCCTGACTTTC.

The chain links TRBV5-1 to TRBJ2-1, with 8 bases that match TRBD2. The V and J ends lost 4 bases and 8 bases, in that order; junction bases with no gene match: 8. The CDR3 is 14 amino acids. CDR1 SGHRS and CDR2 YFSETQ come from the germline V gene. CDR3 region: CASSTSGLAYEQFF. For the CDR3, the DNA is TGCGCCAGCAGCACCTCCGGACTAGCATATGAGCAGTTCTTC.

The rearrangement links TRBV10-2 to TRBJ2-7; D could derive from TRBD1 or TRBD2 (5 bases each). The CDR3 runs 13 residues. Germline CDR1 WSHSY, CDR2 SAAADI. V was trimmed by 5 bases and J by 3 bases, leaving 11 bases between them. The CDR3 region is CASSRDPSYEQYV. The CDR3 nucleotides read TGCGCCAGCAGTCGGGACCCAAGCTACGAGCAGTACGTC.

In regard to this clone: In the same sample, other DNA sequences code for this CDR3. This chain links TRBV3-1 (or the pseudogene TRBV3-2) with TRBJ1-5; a weak D match, TRBD1 (6 bases). The CDR3 totals 14 residues. V was cut by 2 bases and J by 3 bases, with 8 bases left in between. CDR1 LGHDT and CDR2 YNNKEL come from the germline V gene (reference sequence). CDR3 protein: CASSQTGNNQPQHF. CDR3 DNA sequence: TGTGCCAGCAGCCAAACAGGGAACAATCAGCCCCAGCATTTT.

The rearrangement joins TRBV5-4 to TRBJ2-2; no firm D call. CDR3 length: 15 amino acids. Germline-derived CDR1 and CDR2 are SGHNT and YYREEE (reference sequence). Trimming cost V 0 bases and J 2 bases, with 8 bases left between them. CDR3 protein: CASSLAGYNTGELFF. The CDR3 nucleotides read TGTGCCAGCAGCTTGGCAGGTTACAACACCGGGGAGCTGTTTTTT.

The rearrangement links TRBV4-2 to TRBJ2-1; TRBD2 matches at 10 bases. The CDR3 is 16 amino acids. Germline V gene sequence: CDR1 LGHNA, CDR2 YNFKEQ. Trimming cost V 1 base and J 5 bases; bases outside gene matches: 5. As DNA, the CDR3 is TGTGCCAGCAGCCAAGCGGCTAGCGGGGGAAACAATGAGCAGTTCTTC. Residues: CASSQAASGGNNEQFF.

This sequence joins TRBV7-9 and TRBJ2-5; D is possibly TRBD1 or TRBD2 (5 bases each). Germline CDR1 and CDR2: SEHNR and FQNEAQ (reference sequence). The CDR3 totals 16 residues. Trimming took 4 bases from V and 0 from J, leaving 15 bases between them. CDR3: CASSSNVQGHQETQYF. The CDR3 DNA follows: TGTGCCAGCAGCTCCAACGTCCAGGGACACCAAGAGACCCAGTACTTC. Full variable domain (outside the CDR3, taken from reference TRBV7-9 and TRBJ2-5): DTGVSQNPRHKITKRGQNVTFRCDPISEHNRLYWYRQTLGQGPEFLTYFQNEAQLEKSRLLSDRFSAERPKGSFSTLEIQRTEQGDSAMYLCASSSNVQGHQETQYFGPGTRLLVL.

The V call is TRBV6-6, the J call TRBJ1-2, with unresolved D. V dropped 2 bases and J dropped 0 bases, with 4 bases sitting between them. The CDR3 is 13 residues long. CDR1 and CDR2 from the germline V gene are MNHNY and SVGAGI (reference sequence). In DNA form, the CDR3 reads TGTGCCAGCAGTTACAAGACTAACTATGGCTACACCTTC. This sequence encodes CASSYKTNYGYTF.